This T cell receptor (beta chain) is drawn from a study of T cell changes during pregnancy in multiple sclerosis. The ends were cut back, 3 bases at V and 8 bases at J, with 10 bases in the middle. This CDR3 is 12 amino acids long. The germline CDR1 and CDR2 sequences are SEHNR and FQNEAQ (reference sequence). Data came from immunoSEQ multiplex PCR; TCRdb stores just in-frame clones and leaves some out. The sample consists of 72,000 or so clones, 93% of them appearing once. The clonotype was recovered from a female donor with multiple sclerosis, enrolled in a pregnancy study. V and J are TRBV7-9 and TRBJ1-1; D is ambiguous. The sample here was peripheral blood, taken in the second trimester of pregnancy. The CDR3 nucleotides are TGTGCCAGCAGCTTTGGGCCTCGAGAAGCTTTCTTT. Translating it yields CASSFGPREAFF.